These 25 T cell receptor beta chains originate from one sample sequenced in a study of early T cells in non-severe SARS-CoV-2 infection. MiXCR, run by TCRdb on the 5' RACE reads, gives a single entry per CDR3 protein. The data hold about 48,000 distinct CDR3 sequences, with 7.7% observed a single time. Sample: whole blood. The receptors were gathered from an adult who was a healthcare worker with PCR-confirmed SARS-CoV-2 infection or an uninfected control (not recorded which).

This clonotype was recorded at least ten times. The chain recombines TRBV10-3 with TRBJ2-3; no firm D call. This CDR3 comprises 12 residues. Germline lookup yields CDR1 ENHRY and CDR2 SYGVKD. V lost 7 bases to trimming and J lost 1 base, with 6 bases between them. The CDR3: CAITAGTDTQYF. The CDR3 region has the DNA TGTGCCATCACGGCAGGCACAGATACGCAGTATTTT.

This clonotype has at least ten counts. The chain links TRBV27 to TRBJ1-6, with D possibly being TRBD1 (6 bases). Per germline, CDR1 MNHEY and CDR2 SMNVEV (reference sequence). Trimming pared 10 bases from V and 7 bases from J, leaving 17 bases between. The CDR3 totals 14 residues. The DNA for the CDR3 is TGTGCCACCCAGGGGAGGGGATTAAATTCACCCCTCCACTTT. Its translation is CATQGRGLNSPLHF.

Details on this clonotype: Because it lacks the conserved phenylalanine or tryptophan at the end, this CDR3 is likely a read error. This rearrangement joins TRBV28 to TRBJ1-1; no clear D. This CDR3 has 11 amino acids. V was trimmed by 2 bases and J by 6 bases, leaving 4 bases between them. Germline CDR1 reads MDHEN; CDR2 reads SYDVKM. The CDR3 DNA reads TGTGCCAGCAGTTTAGGCGCTGAAGCTTTCTCT. Amino acid sequence: CASSLGAEAFS.

This clonotype has ten or more counts. The chain is built from TRBV12-3 or TRBV12-4 and TRBJ1-2; 10 nucleotides line up with TRBD1. The V and J ends lost 2 bases and 6 bases, in that order; junction bases with no gene match: 24. The CDR3 extends over 21 amino acids. The CDR3 sequence: CASSLRSGFGTGASTEHGYTF. The CDR3 bases are TGTGCCAGCAGTTTAAGGTCGGGTTTTGGGACAGGGGCCTCCACGGAGCATGGCTACACCTTC.

This clonotype has a handful of counts. The chain uses TRBV24-1 and TRBJ2-3, with TRBD2 matching 10 bases. Germline CDR1 is KGHDR and CDR2 is SFDVKD. Trimming removed 1 base from V and 3 bases from J; junction bases left unmatched: 6. CDR3 length equals 17 residues. In nucleotides, the CDR3 is TGTGCCACCAGTGATTTTTGGACTAGCGGTTTAACAGATACGCAGTATTTT. Translation gives CATSDFWTSGLTDTQYF.

Many counts were recorded for this clonotype. CDR3 DNA sequence: TGTGCCAGCAGCGTACCCGGGACAGGGGGTAGGAATGAGCAGTTCTTC. Protein sequence: CASSVPGTGGRNEQFF. This rearrangement joins TRBV28 to TRBJ2-1; 11 bases are a match to TRBD1. The CDR3 extends over 16 amino acids. Germline V gene data show CDR1 as MDHEN and CDR2 as SYDVKM. V trimming: 6 bases; J trimming: 7 bases; junction bases outside the gene matches: 11.

This clonotype was observed at least ten times. The rearrangement links TRBV6-6 to TRBJ1-2; TRBD1 matches at 10 bases. With 5 bases clipped from V and 5 bases from J, the junction kept 5 bases outside the gene matches. CDR1 is MNHNY, CDR2 SVGAGI, per germline (reference sequence). CDR3 length: 14 amino acids. CDR3 coding DNA: TGTGCCAGCAGTCCCGGACAGGGGGTGTATGGCTACACCTTC. This translates into CASSPGQGVYGYTF.

Ten or more counts support this clonotype. The rearrangement uses TRBV6-6 and TRBJ1-5; a possible D gene is TRBD1 (5 bases). Between the trimmed V and J ends, which lost 8 bases and 4 bases, there was a span of 15 bases. Germline V lookup: CDR1 MNHNY, CDR2 SVGAGI (reference sequence). The CDR3 is made up of 14 amino acids. The CDR3 here is CASLQDGSNQPQHF. In DNA form, the CDR3 reads TGTGCCAGCTTACAGGACGGATCTAATCAGCCCCAGCATTTT.

This clonotype occurred many times. The V and J genes are TRBV11-2 and TRBJ2-7; TRBD1 aligns across 10 bases. V trimming: 4 bases; J trimming: 3 bases; junction bases outside the gene matches: 6. This CDR3 has 15 amino acids. CDR1 and CDR2 (germline): SGHAT, FQNNGV. Here the CDR3 reads CASSSRWTGGYEQYF. The CDR3 bases are TGTGCCAGCAGCTCGAGATGGACAGGGGGCTACGAGCAGTACTTC.

This clonotype showed up just a few times. This chain connects TRBV25-1 to TRBJ2-1; 7 bases are shared with TRBD1. J lost 4 bases, V lost 4 bases, and 7 bases had no gene match. Germline CDR1 and CDR2: MGHDK and SYGVNS. This CDR3 has 15 amino acids. CDR3 loop: CASSVQGVTYNEQFF. CDR3 DNA sequence: TGTGCCAGCAGTGTCCAGGGGGTTACTTACAATGAGCAGTTCTTC.

This clonotype was detected ten times or more. The rearrangement links TRBV6-6 to TRBJ2-7; D uncertain. CDR1 MNHNY and CDR2 SVGAGI come from the germline V gene (reference sequence). This CDR3 is 11 amino acids long. V lost 2 bases, J lost 5 bases, and 4 bases lay in between. CDR3 DNA: TGTGCCAGCAGTTACGGGGACGAGCAGTACTTC. This encodes CASSYGDEQYF.

The chain combines TRBV12-3 or TRBV12-4 with TRBJ1-1; D might be TRBD1 (6 bases). V was shortened by 6 bases and J by 0 bases, with 11 bases between the two germline ends. This CDR3 has 14 residues. DNA for the CDR3: TGTGCCAGCAGCATCGGACAGTTGAACACTGAAGCTTTCTTT. Translating gives CASSIGQLNTEAFF.

J is TRBJ2-3 and V is TRBV28, with D unclear. Germline CDR1 MDHEN, CDR2 SYDVKM. Trimming left V 6 bases short and J 1 base short, with 14 bases between. The CDR3 has 15 amino acids. The CDR3 DNA is TGTGCCAGCAGCCCCATAGGAGCTGGCACAGATACGCAGTATTTT. The encoded protein is CASSPIGAGTDTQYF.

This clonotype has just a few counts. V and J are TRBV20-1 and TRBJ1-6; 7 bases match TRBD1. J lost 11 bases, V lost 5 bases, and 9 bases had no gene match. This CDR3 comprises 13 residues. Germline V gene lookup returns CDR1 DFQATT and CDR2 SNEGSKA (reference sequence). In DNA, the CDR3 is TGCAGTGCTGACAGGGTGAGCTTAACACCCCTCCACTTT. Protein sequence: CSADRVSLTPLHF.

This clonotype was counted at least ten times. The rearrangement joins TRBV5-5 to TRBJ2-1; TRBD2 aligns across 11 bases. The length of the CDR3 is 18 residues. CDR1 SGHKS and CDR2 YYEKEE come from the germline V gene (reference sequence). V shed 0 bases and J 0 bases; nucleotides not matched to a gene: 5. The CDR3 sequence: CASSLGTSGPSSYNEQFF. The CDR3 DNA sequence: TGTGCCAGCAGCTTGGGGACTAGCGGGCCGAGCTCCTACAATGAGCAGTTCTTC.

This clonotype showed up many times. This chain joins TRBV6-5 and TRBJ1-1, with D possibly matching TRBD1 (5 bases). The CDR3 sequence is 13 residues long. The germline V and J ends were trimmed by 10 bases and 0 bases, with 12 bases remaining between them. CDR1 and CDR2 from the germline V gene are MNHEY and SVGAGI. CDR3 sequence: CATRRGLNTEAFF. CDR3 in DNA: TGTGCCACAAGAAGGGGATTGAACACTGAAGCTTTCTTT.

The table lists this clonotype with many counts. This chain joins TRBV29-1 and TRBJ2-1; D gene unclear. CDR3 length: 12 amino acids. V dropped 7 bases and J dropped 8 bases, with 15 bases sitting between them. CDR1 is SQVTM and CDR2 is ANQGSEA in the germline V gene. CDR3 protein: CSGGYGIDEQFF. The CDR3 region has the DNA TGCAGCGGCGGATATGGGATTGATGAGCAGTTCTTC.

The chain joins TRBV13 to TRBJ2-1; 10 nucleotides line up with TRBD2. The CDR3 length is 16 residues. Losses at the gene ends were 0 bases for V and 5 bases for J; bases not matched to a gene: 4. Germline CDR1 and CDR2: PRHDT and FYEKMQ (reference sequence). The CDR3 DNA reads TGTGCCAGCAGCTTAGGGGGACTAGCGACTAACAATGAGCAGTTCTTC. Translating gives CASSLGGLATNNEQFF.

Ten or more counts support this clonotype. The chain joins TRBV7-9 to TRBJ1-5; no firm D call. Germline V gene lookup returns CDR1 SEHNR and CDR2 FQNEAQ (reference sequence). With 6 bases removed from V and 3 bases from J, the gap between germline ends came to 12 bases. The CDR3 runs 14 residues. The CDR3 here is CASSRGQDNQPQHF. The CDR3 nucleotides read TGTGCCAGCAGTCGAGGGCAGGACAATCAGCCCCAGCATTTT.

This clonotype was counted many times. V is TRBV5-1 and J is TRBJ1-4; D ambiguous. The germline V gene encodes CDR1 SGHRS and CDR2 YFSETQ. This CDR3 comprises 15 residues. V lost 4 bases and J lost 2, with 12 bases in between. CDR3 loop: CASSRRAATNEKLFF. CDR3 sequence (DNA): TGCGCCAGCAGCCGGAGGGCGGCGACTAATGAAAAACTGTTTTTT.

V is TRBV6-5 and J is TRBJ2-7; 8 nucleotides agree with TRBD2. Trimming took 0 bases from V and 5 from J; bases not matched to a gene: 9. The CDR3 loop spans 16 amino acids. CDR1 is MNHEY and CDR2 is SVGAGI in the germline V gene. For the CDR3, the DNA is TGTGCCAGCAGTTACTCCTCCACGGGGGGGAGAAACGAGCAGTACTTC. Translation gives CASSYSSTGGRNEQYF.

This clonotype was seen at least ten times. The chain is built from TRBV5-1 and TRBJ1-3; 8 bases agree with TRBD1. Germline V gene lookup returns CDR1 SGHRS and CDR2 YFSETQ. The CDR3 has 14 amino acids. V lost 3 bases to trimming and J lost 8 bases; unmatched junction nucleotides: 7. For the CDR3, the DNA is TGCGCCAGCAGCTACTTAGGACAGGGAGACACCATATATTTT. Protein: CASSYLGQGDTIYF.

This clonotype was counted many times. This sequence joins TRBV28 and TRBJ1-6; D is undetermined. Germline CDR1 and CDR2: MDHEN and SYDVKM. This CDR3 is 14 amino acids long. Trimming removed 3 bases from V and 9 bases from J, with 12 bases in between. CDR3 residues: CASSFKGFGSPLHF. The CDR3 region has the DNA TGTGCCAGCAGTTTTAAAGGGTTTGGTTCACCCCTCCACTTT. Full variable domain (rest looked up from reference TRBV28 and TRBJ1-6): DVKVTQSSRYLVKRTGEKVFLECVQDMDHENMFWYRQDPGLGLRLIYFSYDVKMKEKGDIPEGYSVSREKKERFSLILESASTNQTSMYLCASSFKGFGSPLHFGNGTRLTVT.

This clonotype showed up many times. The genes are TRBV19 and TRBJ1-2; unclear D gene. The V gene's germline CDR1 is LNHDA and CDR2 SQIVND (reference sequence). This CDR3 is 13 amino acids long. V lost 5 bases and J 4 bases, leaving 11 bases between the germline ends. The CDR3 here is CASSVNTGYGYTF. CDR3 DNA sequence: TGTGCCAGTAGTGTGAATACCGGCTATGGCTACACCTTC.

Remarks on this clonotype: As the CDR3 is not closed by the conserved phenylalanine or tryptophan, this likely results from a read error. The J gene is TRBJ2-5, the V gene TRBV3-1; 7 bases fit TRBD1. Looked up from germline, CDR1 is LGHDT and CDR2 is YNNKEL (reference sequence). After removal of 4 bases from V and 1 base from J, the junction contained 3 bases not matched to a gene. CDR3 size: 14 residues. The CDR3 bases are TGTGCCAGCAGCCGGACAGGCTCCCAAGAGACCCAGTACTCC. It is translated as CASSRTGSQETQYS.